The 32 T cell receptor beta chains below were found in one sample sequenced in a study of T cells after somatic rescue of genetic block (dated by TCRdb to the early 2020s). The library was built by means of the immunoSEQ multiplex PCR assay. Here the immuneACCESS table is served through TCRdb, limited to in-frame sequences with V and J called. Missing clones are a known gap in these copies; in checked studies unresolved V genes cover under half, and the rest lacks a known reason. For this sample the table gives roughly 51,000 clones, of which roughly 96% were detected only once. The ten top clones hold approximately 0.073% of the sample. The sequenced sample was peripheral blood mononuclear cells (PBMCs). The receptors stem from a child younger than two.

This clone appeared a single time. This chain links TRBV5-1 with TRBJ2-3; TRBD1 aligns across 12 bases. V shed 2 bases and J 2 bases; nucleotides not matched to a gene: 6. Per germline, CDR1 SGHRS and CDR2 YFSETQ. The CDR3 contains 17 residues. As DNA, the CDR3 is TGCGCCAGCAGCTTAGTATTGGGACAGGGGGCCACAGATACGCAGTATTTT. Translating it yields CASSLVLGQGATDTQYF.

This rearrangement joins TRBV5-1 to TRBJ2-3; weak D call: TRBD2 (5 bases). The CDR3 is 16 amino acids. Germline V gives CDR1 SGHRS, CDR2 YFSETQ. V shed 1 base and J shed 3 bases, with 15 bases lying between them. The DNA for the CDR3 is TGCGCCAGCAGCTTGATGGAGGCCGTCCGGACAGATACGCAGTATTTT. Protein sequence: CASSLMEAVRTDTQYF.

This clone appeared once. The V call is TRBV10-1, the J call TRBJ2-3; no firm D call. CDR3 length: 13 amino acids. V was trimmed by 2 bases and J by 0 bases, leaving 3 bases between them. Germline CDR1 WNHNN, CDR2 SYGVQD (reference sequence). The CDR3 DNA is TGCGCCAGCAGTGAGACGAGCACAGATACGCAGTATTTT. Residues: CASSETSTDTQYF.

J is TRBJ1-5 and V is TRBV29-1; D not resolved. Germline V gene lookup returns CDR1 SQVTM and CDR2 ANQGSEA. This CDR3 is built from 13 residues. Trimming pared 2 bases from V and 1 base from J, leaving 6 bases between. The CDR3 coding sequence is TGCAGCGTTGAACTGGGGAGCAATCAGCCCCAGCATTTT. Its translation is CSVELGSNQPQHF.

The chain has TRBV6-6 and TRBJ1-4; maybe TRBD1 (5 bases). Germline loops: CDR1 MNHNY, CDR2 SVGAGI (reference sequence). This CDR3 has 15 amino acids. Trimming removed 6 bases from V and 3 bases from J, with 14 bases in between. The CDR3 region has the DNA TGTGCCAGCAGCGGGTCCGGGGGACCTAATGAAAAACTGTTTTTT. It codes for CASSGSGGPNEKLFF.

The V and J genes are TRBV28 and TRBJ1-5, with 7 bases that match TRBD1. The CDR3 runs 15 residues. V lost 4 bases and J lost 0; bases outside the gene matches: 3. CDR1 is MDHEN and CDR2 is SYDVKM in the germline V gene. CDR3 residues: CASSSAGGSNQPQHF. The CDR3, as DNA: TGTGCCAGCAGTTCAGCAGGGGGTAGCAATCAGCCCCAGCATTTT.

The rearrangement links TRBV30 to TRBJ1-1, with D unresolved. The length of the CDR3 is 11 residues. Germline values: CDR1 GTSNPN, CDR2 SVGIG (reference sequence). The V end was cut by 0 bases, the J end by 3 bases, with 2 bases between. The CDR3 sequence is CAWSVDTEAFF. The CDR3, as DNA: TGTGCCTGGAGTGTGGACACTGAAGCTTTCTTT.

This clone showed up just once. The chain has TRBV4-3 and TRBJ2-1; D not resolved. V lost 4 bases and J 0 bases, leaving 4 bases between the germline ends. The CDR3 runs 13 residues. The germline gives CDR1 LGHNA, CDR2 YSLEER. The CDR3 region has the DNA TGCGCCAGCAGCCGACACTCCTACAATGAGCAGTTCTTC. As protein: CASSRHSYNEQFF.

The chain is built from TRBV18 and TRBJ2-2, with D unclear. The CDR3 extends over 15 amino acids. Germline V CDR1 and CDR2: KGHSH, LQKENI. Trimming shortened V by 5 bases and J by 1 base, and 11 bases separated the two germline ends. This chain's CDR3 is CASSTRLENTGELFF. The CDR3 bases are TGTGCCAGCTCAACGAGGCTGGAGAACACCGGGGAGCTGTTTTTT.

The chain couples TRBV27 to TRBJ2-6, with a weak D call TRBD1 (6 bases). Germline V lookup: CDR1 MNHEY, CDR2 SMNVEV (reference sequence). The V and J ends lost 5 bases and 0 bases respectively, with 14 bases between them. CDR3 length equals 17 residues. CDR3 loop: CASSPGQLSSGANVLTF. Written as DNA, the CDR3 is TGTGCCAGCAGTCCAGGACAGCTTAGCTCTGGGGCCAACGTCCTGACTTTC.

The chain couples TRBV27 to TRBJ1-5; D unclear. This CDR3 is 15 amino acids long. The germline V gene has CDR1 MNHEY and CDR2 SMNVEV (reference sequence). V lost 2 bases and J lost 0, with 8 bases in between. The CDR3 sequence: CASSLKGYSNQPQHF. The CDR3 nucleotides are TGTGCCAGCAGTTTAAAAGGGTATAGCAATCAGCCCCAGCATTTT.

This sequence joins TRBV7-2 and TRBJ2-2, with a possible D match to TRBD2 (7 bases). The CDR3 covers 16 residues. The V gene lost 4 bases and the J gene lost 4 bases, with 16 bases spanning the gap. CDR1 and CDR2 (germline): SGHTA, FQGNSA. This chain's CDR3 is CASSSSLGGVTGELFF. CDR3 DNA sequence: TGTGCCAGCAGCTCTTCCTTAGGGGGGGTCACCGGGGAGCTGTTTTTT.

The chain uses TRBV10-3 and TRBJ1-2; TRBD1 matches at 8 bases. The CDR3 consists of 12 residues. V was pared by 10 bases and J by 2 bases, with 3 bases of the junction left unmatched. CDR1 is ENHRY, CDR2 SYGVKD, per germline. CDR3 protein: CATRQGNYGYTF. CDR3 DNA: TGTGCCACCAGACAGGGGAACTATGGCTACACCTTC.

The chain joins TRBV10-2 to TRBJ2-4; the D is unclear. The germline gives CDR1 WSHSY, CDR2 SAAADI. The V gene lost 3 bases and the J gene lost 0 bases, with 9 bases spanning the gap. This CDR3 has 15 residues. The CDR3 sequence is CASSDGRVAKNIQYF. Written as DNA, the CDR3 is TGCGCCAGCAGTGATGGGCGAGTAGCCAAAAACATTCAGTACTTC.

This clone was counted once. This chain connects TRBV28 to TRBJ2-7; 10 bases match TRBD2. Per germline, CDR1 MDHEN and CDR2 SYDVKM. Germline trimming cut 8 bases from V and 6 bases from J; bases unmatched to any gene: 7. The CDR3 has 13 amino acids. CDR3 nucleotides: TGTGCCAGCCTAGGTCTAGCGGGAGTCGAGCAGTACTTC. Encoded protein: CASLGLAGVEQYF.

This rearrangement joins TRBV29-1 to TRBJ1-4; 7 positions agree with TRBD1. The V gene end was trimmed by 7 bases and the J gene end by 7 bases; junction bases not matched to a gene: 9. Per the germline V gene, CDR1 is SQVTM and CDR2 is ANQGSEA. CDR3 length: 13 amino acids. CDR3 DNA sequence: TGCAGCGCTACCAGGGCAGGGGGTGAAAAACTGTTTTTT. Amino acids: CSATRAGGEKLFF. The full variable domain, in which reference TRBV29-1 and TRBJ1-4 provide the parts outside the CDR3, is SAVISQKPSRDICQRGTSLTIQCQVDSQVTMMFWYRQQPGQSLTLIATANQGSEATYESGFVIDKFPISRPNLTFSTLTVSNMSPEDSSIYLCSATRAGGEKLFFGSGTQLSVL.

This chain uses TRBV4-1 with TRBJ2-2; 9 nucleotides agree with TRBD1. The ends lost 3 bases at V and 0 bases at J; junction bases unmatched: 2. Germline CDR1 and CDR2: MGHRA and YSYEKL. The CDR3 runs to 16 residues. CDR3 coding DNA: TGCGCCAGCAGCCACCGGACAGGGGCGAACACCGGGGAGCTGTTTTTT. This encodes CASSHRTGANTGELFF.

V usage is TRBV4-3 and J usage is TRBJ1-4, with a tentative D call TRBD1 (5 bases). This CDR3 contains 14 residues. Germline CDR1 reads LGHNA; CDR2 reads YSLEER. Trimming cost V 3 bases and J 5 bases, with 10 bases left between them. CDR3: CASSHDSSNEKLFF. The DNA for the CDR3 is TGCGCCAGCAGCCACGACAGCTCAAATGAAAAACTGTTTTTT.

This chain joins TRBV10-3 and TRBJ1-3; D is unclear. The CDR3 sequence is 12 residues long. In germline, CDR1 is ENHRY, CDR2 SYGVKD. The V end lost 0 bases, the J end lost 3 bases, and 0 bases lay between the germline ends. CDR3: CAISESGNTIYF. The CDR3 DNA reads TGTGCCATCAGTGAGTCTGGAAACACCATATATTTT.

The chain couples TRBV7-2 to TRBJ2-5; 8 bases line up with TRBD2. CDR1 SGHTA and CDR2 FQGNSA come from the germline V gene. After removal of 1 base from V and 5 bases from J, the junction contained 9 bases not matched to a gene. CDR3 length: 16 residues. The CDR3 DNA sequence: TGTGCCAGCAGCTTAGTGTGGGCTAGCGGGTGGGAGACCCAGTACTTC. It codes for CASSLVWASGWETQYF.

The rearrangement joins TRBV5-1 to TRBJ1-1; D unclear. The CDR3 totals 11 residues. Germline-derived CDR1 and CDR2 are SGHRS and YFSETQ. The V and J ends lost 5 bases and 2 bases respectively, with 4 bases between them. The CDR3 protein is CASRDNTEAFF. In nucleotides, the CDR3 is TGCGCCAGCAGGGACAACACTGAAGCTTTCTTT.

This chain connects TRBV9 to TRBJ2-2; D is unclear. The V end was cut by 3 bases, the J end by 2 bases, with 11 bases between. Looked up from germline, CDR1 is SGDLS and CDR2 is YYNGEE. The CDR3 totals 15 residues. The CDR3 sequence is CASSGEMANTGELFF. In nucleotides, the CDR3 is TGTGCCAGCAGCGGAGAGATGGCTAACACCGGGGAGCTGTTTTTT.

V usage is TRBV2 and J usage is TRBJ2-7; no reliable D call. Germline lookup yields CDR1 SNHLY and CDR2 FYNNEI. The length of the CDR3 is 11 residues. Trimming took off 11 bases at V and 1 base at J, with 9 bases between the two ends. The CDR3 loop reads CAGFGSYEQYF. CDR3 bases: TGTGCCGGCTTCGGTTCCTACGAGCAGTACTTC.

The DNA of the CDR3 is TGTGCCAGCAGTTACTCGACTACCGGGGAGCTGTTTTTT. Translated: CASSYSTTGELFF. The rearrangement links TRBV6-6 to TRBJ2-2; D call uncertain. Trimming cost V 0 bases and J 5 bases, with 4 bases left between them. The germline V gene encodes CDR1 MNHNY and CDR2 SVGAGI (reference sequence). This CDR3 spans 13 amino acids.

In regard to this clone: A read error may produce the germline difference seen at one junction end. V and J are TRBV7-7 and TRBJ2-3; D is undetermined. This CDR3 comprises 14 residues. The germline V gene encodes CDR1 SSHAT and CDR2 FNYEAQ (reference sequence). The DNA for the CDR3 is TGTGCTAGCAGCTTAGATAGGGGCACAGATACGCAGTATTTT. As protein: CASSLDRGTDTQYF.

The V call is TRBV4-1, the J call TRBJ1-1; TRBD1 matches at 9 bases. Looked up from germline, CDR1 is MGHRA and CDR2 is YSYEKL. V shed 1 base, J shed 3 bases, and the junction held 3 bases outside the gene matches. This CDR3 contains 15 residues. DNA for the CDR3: TGCGCCAGCAGCCAAGCGGGACAGGGCTACACTGAAGCTTTCTTT. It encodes CASSQAGQGYTEAFF.

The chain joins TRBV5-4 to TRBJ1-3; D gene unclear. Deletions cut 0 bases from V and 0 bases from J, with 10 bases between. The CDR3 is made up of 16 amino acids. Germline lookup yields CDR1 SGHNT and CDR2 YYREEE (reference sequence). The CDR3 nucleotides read TGTGCCAGCAGCTTGGGAAGTACCTACTCTGGAAACACCATATATTTT. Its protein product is CASSLGSTYSGNTIYF.

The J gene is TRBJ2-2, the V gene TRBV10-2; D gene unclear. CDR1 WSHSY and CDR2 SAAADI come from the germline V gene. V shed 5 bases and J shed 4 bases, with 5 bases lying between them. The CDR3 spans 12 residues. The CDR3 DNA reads TGCGCCAGCAGTACTCGCACCGGGGAGCTGTTTTTT. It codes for CASSTRTGELFF.

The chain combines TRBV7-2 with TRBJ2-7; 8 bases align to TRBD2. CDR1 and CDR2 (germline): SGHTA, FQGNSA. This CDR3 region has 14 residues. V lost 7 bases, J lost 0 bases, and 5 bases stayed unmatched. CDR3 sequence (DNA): TGTGCCAGCACCCCCGGGACTAGCTCCTACGAGCAGTACTTC. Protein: CASTPGTSSYEQYF. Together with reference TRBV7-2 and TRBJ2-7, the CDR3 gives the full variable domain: GAGVSQSPSNKVTEKGKDVELRCDPISGHTALYWYRQSLGQGLEFLIYFQGNSAPDKSGLPSDRFSAERTGGSVSTLTIQRTQQEDSAVYLCASTPGTSSYEQYFGPGTRLTVT.

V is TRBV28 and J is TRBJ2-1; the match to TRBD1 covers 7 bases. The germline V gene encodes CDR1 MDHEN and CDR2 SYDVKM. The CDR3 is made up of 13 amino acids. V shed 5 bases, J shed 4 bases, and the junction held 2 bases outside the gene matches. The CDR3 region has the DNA TGTGCCAGCAGTCGGACAGGTTACAATGAGCAGTTCTTC. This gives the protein CASSRTGYNEQFF.

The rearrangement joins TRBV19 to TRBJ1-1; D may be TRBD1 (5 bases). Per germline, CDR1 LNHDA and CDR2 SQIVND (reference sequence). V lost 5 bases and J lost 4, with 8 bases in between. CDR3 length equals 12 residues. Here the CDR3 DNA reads TGTGCCAGTAGTGAGAGGGGCACTGAAGCTTTCTTT. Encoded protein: CASSERGTEAFF.

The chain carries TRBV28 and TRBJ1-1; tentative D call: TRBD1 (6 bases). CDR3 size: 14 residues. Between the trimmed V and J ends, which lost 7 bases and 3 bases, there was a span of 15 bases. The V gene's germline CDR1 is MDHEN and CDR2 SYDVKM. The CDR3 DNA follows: TGTGCCAGCAAAGAAGGGGGGCGATACACTGAAGCTTTCTTT. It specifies CASKEGGRYTEAFF.